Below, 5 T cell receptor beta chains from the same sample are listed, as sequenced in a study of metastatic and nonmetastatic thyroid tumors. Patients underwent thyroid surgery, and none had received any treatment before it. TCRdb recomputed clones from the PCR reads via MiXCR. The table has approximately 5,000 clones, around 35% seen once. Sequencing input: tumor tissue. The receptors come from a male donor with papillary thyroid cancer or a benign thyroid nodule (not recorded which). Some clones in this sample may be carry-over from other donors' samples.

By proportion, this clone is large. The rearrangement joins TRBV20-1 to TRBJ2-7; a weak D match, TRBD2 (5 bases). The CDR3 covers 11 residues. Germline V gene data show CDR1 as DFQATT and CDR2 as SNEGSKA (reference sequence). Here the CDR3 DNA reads TGCAGACTGGACGGGATCTACGAGCAGTACTTC. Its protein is CRLDGIYEQYF.

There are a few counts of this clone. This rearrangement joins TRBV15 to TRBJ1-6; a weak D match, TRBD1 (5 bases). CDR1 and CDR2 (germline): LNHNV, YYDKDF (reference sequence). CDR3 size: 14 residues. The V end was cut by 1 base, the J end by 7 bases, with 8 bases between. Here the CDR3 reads CATSRGGGNSPLHF. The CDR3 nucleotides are TGTGCCACCAGCAGAGGGGGGGGGAATTCACCCCTCCACTTT.

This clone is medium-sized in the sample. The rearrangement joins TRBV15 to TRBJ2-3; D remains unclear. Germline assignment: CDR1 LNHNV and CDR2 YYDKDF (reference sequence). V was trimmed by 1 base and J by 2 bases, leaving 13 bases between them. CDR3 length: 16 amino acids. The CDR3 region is CATSRVTQPPTDTQYF. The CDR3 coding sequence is TGTGCCACCAGCAGAGTGACCCAGCCCCCCACAGATACGCAGTATTTT.

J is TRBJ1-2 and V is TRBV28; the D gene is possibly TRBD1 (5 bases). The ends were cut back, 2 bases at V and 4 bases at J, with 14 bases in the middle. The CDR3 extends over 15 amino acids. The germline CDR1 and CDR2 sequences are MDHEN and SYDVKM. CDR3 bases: TGTGCCAGCAGTTTAGTCCCTTACAGGCCCTATGGCTACACCTTC. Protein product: CASSLVPYRPYGYTF.

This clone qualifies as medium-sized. The CDR3 is CASRRTGGRETQYF. Written as DNA, the CDR3 is TGTGCCAGCAGACGGACGGGGGGGAGGGAGACCCAGTACTTC. V and J are TRBV2 and TRBJ2-5; 8 positions agree with TRBD2. CDR1 SNHLY and CDR2 FYNNEI come from the germline V gene. CDR3 length: 14 amino acids. The V segment lost 6 bases and the J segment 5 bases; nucleotides outside the gene matches: 8.